One and the same sample provided the 18 T cell receptor beta chains below, sequenced in a study of cytomegalovirus exposure and HLA in healthy donors. The primer mix had 60 Vbeta and 13 Jbeta primers. Profiling relied on immunoSEQ multiplex PCR, and the TCRdb table lists in-frame clones only, not all of them. Among 150,000 to 200,000 clones listed, approximately 80% were seen once. Sequencing was carried out using PBMCs. These receptors were collected from a woman between 40 and 50 years old in good health and CMV-seronegative.

The V and J genes are TRBV18 and TRBJ2-2; D ambiguous. The germline gives CDR1 KGHSH, CDR2 LQKENI. There are 15 residues in the CDR3. The V end lost 3 bases, the J end lost 2 bases, and 10 bases lay between the germline ends. For the CDR3, the DNA is TGTGCCAGCTCACCTCAAAAAGCTAACACCGGGGAGCTGTTTTTT. Its protein is CASSPQKANTGELFF.

This rearrangement joins TRBV5-1 to TRBJ1-1; a possible D gene is TRBD1 (5 bases). Germline V gene lookup returns CDR1 SGHRS and CDR2 YFSETQ. The CDR3 length is 16 residues. V was shortened by 1 base and J by 1 base, with 14 bases between the two germline ends. CDR3 bases: TGCGCCAGCAGCTTGCAGGGCCCGACCGCGAACACTGAAGCTTTCTTT. It yields the protein CASSLQGPTANTEAFF.

V and J are TRBV19 and TRBJ1-2; D gene uncertain. This CDR3 comprises 12 residues. Trimming cost V 3 bases and J 8 bases, with 10 bases left between them. Germline values: CDR1 LNHDA, CDR2 SQIVND (reference sequence). The CDR3 DNA reads as TGTGCCAGTAGTATCCGGGTGGAGGGCTACACCTTC. This sequence encodes CASSIRVEGYTF.

The J gene is TRBJ2-3, the V gene TRBV10-3; the match to TRBD2 covers 7 bases. The ends lost 4 bases at V and 2 bases at J; junction bases unmatched: 6. The length of the CDR3 is 15 residues. Germline lookup yields CDR1 ENHRY and CDR2 SYGVKD. CDR3 in DNA: TGTGCCATCAGTGCTGTGGGAGGGTCCACAGATACGCAGTATTTT. Amino acid sequence: CAISAVGGSTDTQYF.

The V call is TRBV27, the J call TRBJ1-4, with TRBD1 identical over 11 bases. The CDR3 has 15 residues. The junction had 3 bases not matched to a gene; V was cut back by 4 bases and J by 5 bases. Per the germline V gene, CDR1 is MNHEY and CDR2 is SMNVEV (reference sequence). CDR3 in amino acids: CASSWTGGLNEKLFF. The CDR3 DNA follows: TGTGCCAGCAGTTGGACAGGGGGCCTAAATGAAAAACTGTTTTTT.

There are a few counts of this clone. The chain uses TRBV6-1 and TRBJ1-2; D might be TRBD1 (5 bases). The CDR3 is 16 amino acids. V gave up 3 bases and J gave up 1 base, with 15 bases separating them. Germline-derived CDR1 and CDR2 are MNHNS and SASEGT. CDR3 sequence reads: CASSDRAYNYNYGYTF. CDR3 DNA: TGTGCCAGCAGTGACAGGGCTTACAATTATAACTATGGCTACACCTTC.

The rearrangement joins TRBV9 to TRBJ1-4; TRBD1 matches 7 bases. Germline values: CDR1 SGDLS, CDR2 YYNGEE. V dropped 4 bases and J dropped 3; count of bases not matched to a gene: 3. The CDR3 length is 14 residues. CDR3 sequence: CASSPGGPNEKLFF. CDR3 bases: TGTGCCAGCAGCCCAGGGGGTCCTAATGAAAAACTGTTTTTT.

CDR3 sequence reads: CASSIGTSGTDTQYF. CDR3 sequence (DNA): TGTGCCAGCAGCATCGGGACTAGCGGAACAGATACGCAGTATTTT. The V gene is TRBV5-8, the J gene TRBJ2-3; TRBD2 aligns across 11 bases. V lost 4 bases, J lost 3 bases, and 4 bases stayed unmatched. This CDR3 is 15 amino acids long. CDR1 is SGHTS and CDR2 is YDEGEE in the germline V gene.

This chain uses TRBV7-2 with TRBJ2-1; 12 bases fit TRBD2. This CDR3 contains 16 residues. The V and J ends lost 4 bases and 5 bases, in that order; junction bases with no gene match: 6. Germline CDR1 and CDR2: SGHTA and FQGNSA. The CDR3 protein is CASSSTSGSTHNEQFF. As DNA, the CDR3 is TGTGCCAGCAGCTCGACTAGCGGGAGTACCCACAATGAGCAGTTCTTC.

The chain is built from TRBV6-1 and TRBJ2-7, with D possibly being TRBD1 (5 bases). There are 15 residues in the CDR3. Looked up from germline, CDR1 is MNHNS and CDR2 is SASEGT. Trimming shortened V by 4 bases and J by 3 bases, and 16 bases separated the two germline ends. In nucleotides, the CDR3 is TGTGCCAGCAGTGGTACTCGGACACTTATCTACGAGCAGTACTTC. Its protein is CASSGTRTLIYEQYF.

CDR3 DNA: TGTGCCAGCAGCGACAGGGGCCATAGCAATCAGCCCCAGCATTTT. Residues: CASSDRGHSNQPQHF. The rearrangement uses TRBV2 and TRBJ1-5, with TRBD1 matching over 8 bases. The length of the CDR3 is 15 residues. The trim removed 6 bases at V and 0 bases at J, leaving 4 bases unmatched. Germline CDR1 and CDR2: SNHLY and FYNNEI. Looking up the rest from reference TRBV2 and TRBJ1-5 gives the full variable domain: EPEVTQTPSHQVTQMGQEVILRCVPISNHLYFYWYRQILGQKVEFLVSFYNNEISEKSEIFDDQFSVERPDGSNFTLKIRSTKLEDSAMYFCASSDRGHSNQPQHFGDGTRLSIL.

Written as DNA, the CDR3 is TGTGCCAGCAGCCTCCGGGACAGCAACAATGAGCAGTTCTTC. Translation: CASSLRDSNNEQFF. J is TRBJ2-1 and V is TRBV7-9; 7 bases are a match to TRBD1. Germline V lookup: CDR1 SEHNR, CDR2 FQNEAQ (reference sequence). V was clipped by 5 bases and J by 5 bases; unmatched bases: 6. This CDR3 has 14 residues.

The chain couples TRBV2 to TRBJ2-5, with D unclear. CDR1 and CDR2 from the germline V gene are SNHLY and FYNNEI. The CDR3 contains 12 residues. V was shortened by 8 bases and J by 4 bases, with 11 bases between the two germline ends. CDR3 DNA sequence: TGTGCCAGCGTTAGAACTCCAGAGACCCAGTACTTC. Its protein product is CASVRTPETQYF.

The CDR3 DNA follows: TGTGCCATCAGGGATAGGGACAGGGGGCCCAGCGAGCAGTACTTC. This gives the protein CAIRDRDRGPSEQYF. The chain carries TRBV10-3 and TRBJ2-7; 12 nucleotides align to TRBD1. J was trimmed by 6 bases and V by 6 bases; bases with no gene match: 9. The CDR3 sequence is 15 residues long. Germline CDR1 and CDR2: ENHRY and SYGVKD.

The chain carries TRBV7-2 and TRBJ2-5, with TRBD1 as a possible D gene (5 bases). Per germline, CDR1 SGHTA and CDR2 FQGNSA. This CDR3 is built from 15 residues. V lost 1 base to trimming and J lost 4 bases, with 13 bases between them. CDR3 DNA sequence: TGTGCCAGCAGCTTAGTGGCCCAGGGCCCAGAGACCCAGTACTTC. This sequence encodes CASSLVAQGPETQYF. The whole variable domain, filled in from reference TRBV7-2 and TRBJ2-5, reads GAGVSQSPSNKVTEKGKDVELRCDPISGHTALYWYRQSLGQGLEFLIYFQGNSAPDKSGLPSDRFSAERTGGSVSTLTIQRTQQEDSAVYLCASSLVAQGPETQYFGPGTRLLVL.

The V gene is TRBV19, the J gene TRBJ2-7; no reliable D call. Germline CDR1 reads LNHDA; CDR2 reads SQIVND (reference sequence). Trimming removed 3 bases from V and 6 bases from J, with 18 bases in between. The CDR3 consists of 15 residues. CDR3 sequence reads: CASSISVSRGVEQYV. The CDR3 DNA sequence: TGTGCCAGTAGTATTTCGGTCAGTAGAGGTGTCGAGCAGTACGTC.

This chain uses TRBV7-6 with TRBJ2-3, with D perhaps TRBD2 (6 bases). The CDR3 extends over 19 amino acids. CDR1 SGHVS and CDR2 FNYEAQ come from the germline V gene. The ends were cut back, 5 bases at V and 0 bases at J, with 24 bases in the middle. CDR3 coding DNA: TGTGCCAGCAGCCCATCGGTGGGGTGGAGGGAGGCGAGCACAGATACGCAGTATTTT. Translating gives CASSPSVGWREASTDTQYF.

The chain has TRBV28 and TRBJ1-5, with TRBD1 identical over 8 bases. Germline V gene lookup returns CDR1 MDHEN and CDR2 SYDVKM. J was trimmed by 0 bases and V by 2 bases; bases with no gene match: 6. The CDR3 extends over 17 amino acids. The CDR3 DNA reads as TGTGCCAGCAGTTTAGACAGGGGATCCTATAGCAATCAGCCCCAGCATTTT. This codes for CASSLDRGSYSNQPQHF.